The clone carrying this T cell receptor (beta chain) was observed many times. This CDR3 spans 11 amino acids. Per the germline V gene, CDR1 is DFQATT and CDR2 is SNEGSKA (reference sequence). V was shortened by 6 bases and J by 1 base, with 6 bases between the two germline ends. Preparing the TCRbeta library involved the use of unique molecular identifiers. TCRdb analysed the PCR reads with MiXCR anew, one entry per CDR3 protein. The sample contains about 240,000 distinct CDR3 sequences, 12% of which appear only once. The data derive from a study of T-cell reconstitution after alpha-beta-depleted transplantation in children.

This sequence joins TRBV20-1 and TRBJ2-5; D not certain. The sequences come from PBMCs from the stem cell graft donor, collected from the stem cell graft. This receptor was obtained from a human donor who donated a stem cell graft to a child with acute lymphoblastic leukemia. In DNA, the CDR3 is TGCAGTGCGCCTGTCCAAGAGACCCAGTACTTC. Protein: CSAPVQETQYF.